Listed below are T cell receptor beta chains from one sample, sequenced in a study of cytomegalovirus exposure and HLA in healthy donors. Clones were read by immunoSEQ multiplex PCR, and TCRdb kept only the in-frame ones, dropping some. The sample includes 40,000 to 60,000 clones. The sample was PBMCs. These TCRs come from a female donor in good health and CMV-seronegative. Each CDR3 is given with its conserved first and last residue. D genes are given only for firm matches.

D gene | J gene | V gene | CDR3 protein
TRBD1 | TRBJ2-7 | TRBV30 | CAWKVDRASYEQYF
. | TRBJ1-2 | TRBV29-1 | CSVENLLRGGTGYTF
TRBD1 | TRBJ1-1 | TRBV30 | CAWRVTGVNTEAFF
. | TRBJ2-5 | TRBV5-1 | CASSVAGTKETQYF
. | TRBJ2-3 | TRBV6-1 | CASSEARVTDTQYF
TRBD1 | TRBJ1-5 | TRBV9 | CASSPKPGQNQPQHF
. | TRBJ1-6 | TRBV4-2 | CASSPQGEVGRHSPLHF
TRBD1 | TRBJ1-2 | TRBV5-4 | CASSAPGQMVYGYTF
. | TRBJ2-7 | TRBV5-8 | CASSLAGAGAYEQYF
. | TRBJ1-6 | TRBV18 | CASSPSRVDNSPLHF
. | TRBJ2-3 | TRBV9 | CASSVATSSIGRNTQYF
TRBD2 | TRBJ2-7 | TRBV6-1 | CASKQTSGSAYEQYF
TRBD2 | TRBJ2-3 | TRBV9 | CASSVDAGGTDTQYF
TRBD2 | TRBJ2-7 | TRBV6-5 | CASSYASSGSSYEQYF
. | TRBJ2-7 | TRBV25-1 | CASSDLAHEQYF
TRBD1 | TRBJ2-7 | TRBV30 | CAWSVRKWDRNEQYF
TRBD1 | TRBJ2-3 | TRBV30 | CAGDRRVGTADTQYF
TRBD2 | TRBJ2-7 | TRBV19 | CASSVGRLAPYEQYF
. | TRBJ1-1 | TRBV25-1 | CASSEYRPVGGNTEAFF
. | TRBJ1-2 | TRBV5-1 | CASSMAWAGGDYGYTF
. | TRBJ2-5 | TRBV30 | CAWSTGMETQYF
TRBD2 | TRBJ2-1 | TRBV6-1 | CASDRTSGPEQFF
. | TRBJ1-1 | TRBV5-8 | CASSLGQGLNTEAFF
TRBD2 | TRBJ2-7 | TRBV6-4 | CASSEGLAGLMHF
. | TRBJ2-3 | TRBV7-3 | CASSLTNNGGVDTQYF
TRBD1 | TRBJ1-1 | TRBV28 | CASSWETGLMTEAFF
TRBD1 | TRBJ2-7 | TRBV19 | CASSIQGEYEQYF
. | TRBJ1-1 | TRBV6-4 | CASRSEAGAEAFF
. | TRBJ2-2 | TRBV11-3 | CASSFGTGELFF
. | TRBJ1-5 | TRBV30 | CAWSVGPRSNQPQHF
TRBD2 | TRBJ2-1 | TRBV4-1 | CASSQDSGGDYNEQFF
TRBD1 | TRBJ1-2 | TRBV30 | CAWGTGRGYTF
. | TRBJ2-7 | TRBV4-2 | CASREEWQAPYEQYF
TRBD2 | TRBJ2-3 | TRBV29-1 | CSVRTSGGPDTQYF
. | TRBJ1-2 | TRBV5-1 | CASSVFHSNYGYTF
. | TRBJ2-1 | TRBV7-9 | CASSLLAGEQFF
. | TRBJ1-1 | TRBV6-5 | CASSYSATGNTEAFF
. | TRBJ2-7 | TRBV27 | CASSSLSGVPLGDEQYF
. | TRBJ2-1 | TRBV7-9 | CASSHSLATDYNEQFF
TRBD2 | TRBJ2-7 | TRBV30 | CAWSGGAYEQYF
. | TRBJ1-1 | TRBV18 | CASSPRNRDLGTEAFF
TRBD1 | TRBJ1-5 | TRBV30 | CAWSQGAGNQPQHF
TRBD2 | TRBJ2-7 | TRBV4-1 | CASSPTSGASYEQYF
. | TRBJ1-2 | TRBV7-9 | CASSLQEEDYGYTF
TRBD1 | TRBJ1-2 | TRBV25-1 | CASSEGTGGHYGYTF
. | TRBJ1-2 | TRBV12-1 | CASSADRGVANYGYTF
TRBD1 | TRBJ1-1 | TRBV2 | CASSERGGPTEAFF
TRBD1 | TRBJ1-1 | TRBV18 | CASSQGQGSAEAFF
. | TRBJ2-5 | TRBV11-2 | CASSLAGVETQYF
TRBD1 | TRBJ2-5 | TRBV9 | CASSVIGTGGETQYF
. | TRBJ2-1 | TRBV7-9 | CASSSRPAGGHNEQFF
. | TRBJ1-5 | TRBV6-1 | CASSEFDPTTNQPQHF
TRBD1 | TRBJ1-1 | TRBV5-4 | CASSLGGTGENTEAFF